A single sample gave rise to the 8 T cell receptor beta chains below, sequenced in a study of Ad26.COV2.S vaccination and SARS-CoV-2 variants. The sample's treatment: about 20 received Ad26.COV2.S at low or high dose, single or two shots; a few received placebo; per-sample allocation not given. Sampling took place 63 days after the first vaccine or placebo injection. Clones were read by immunoSEQ multiplex PCR, and TCRdb kept only the in-frame ones, dropping some. The table records under 600,000 clones, 80% to 90% of them present only once. Here the sequenced sample was peripheral blood, taken in a trial of Ad26.COV2.S vaccine versus placebo. The receptors here all came from a person aged 18 to 65 who received the Ad26.COV2.S COVID-19 vaccine or a placebo.

The rearrangement joins TRBV24-1 to TRBJ1-2, with 10 bases matching TRBD1. This CDR3 contains 16 residues. Germline CDR1 KGHDR, CDR2 SFDVKD. The trim removed 2 bases at V and 4 bases at J, leaving 6 bases unmatched. This chain's CDR3 is CATSDSKTGGGYGYTF. The CDR3 DNA reads as TGTGCCACCAGTGATTCCAAGACAGGGGGCGGCTATGGCTACACCTTC.

The chain is built from TRBV6-5 and TRBJ2-2; D unresolved. The CDR3 length is 11 residues. Germline V lookup: CDR1 MNHEY, CDR2 SVGAGI. Between the trimmed V and J ends, which lost 7 bases and 2 bases, there was a span of 2 bases. CDR3 sequence: CASTNTGELFF. CDR3 sequence (DNA): TGTGCCAGCACCAACACCGGGGAGCTGTTTTTT.

The V call is TRBV24-1, the J call TRBJ2-3, with D perhaps TRBD2 (7 bases). The CDR3 runs 15 residues. Deletions cut 9 bases from V and 5 bases from J, with 20 bases between. The germline CDR1 and CDR2 sequences are KGHDR and SFDVKD. The CDR3 DNA follows: TGTGCCACCGGGGTACGGGGGGCCCCAGGAGATACGCAGTATTTT. Protein product: CATGVRGAPGDTQYF.

Points on this clone: Other DNA sequences from this sample encode an identical CDR3 as well. The CDR3 sequence is CASSYGDRGNTEAFF. Here the CDR3 DNA reads TGTGCCAGCAGTTACGGGGACAGGGGGAACACTGAAGCTTTCTTT. This chain links TRBV6-5 with TRBJ1-1, with 10 bases that match TRBD1. Germline values: CDR1 MNHEY, CDR2 SVGAGI. There are 15 residues in the CDR3. The trim removed 2 bases at V and 1 base at J, leaving 1 base unmatched.

The genes are TRBV14 and TRBJ1-1, with TRBD1 as a possible D gene (6 bases). The CDR3 extends over 15 amino acids. CDR1 SGHDN and CDR2 FVKESK come from the germline V gene. With 2 bases removed from V and 1 base from J, the gap between germline ends came to 11 bases. CDR3 residues: CASSQRRTENTEAFF. As DNA, the CDR3 is TGTGCCAGCAGCCAACGCCGGACAGAGAACACTGAAGCTTTCTTT.

This clone appeared a single time. This chain links TRBV27 with TRBJ1-6, with 9 bases that match TRBD1. Germline assignment: CDR1 MNHEY and CDR2 SMNVEV (reference sequence). CDR3 length: 15 residues. J was trimmed by 8 bases and V by 5 bases; bases with no gene match: 7. Here the CDR3 DNA reads TGTGCCAGCAGTCCAGCCGGACAGGGGCATTCACCCCTCCACTTT. This codes for CASSPAGQGHSPLHF.

The CDR3 DNA sequence: TGTGCCAGCAGTACACTAGCGGCAGTCGACTACGAGCAGTACTTC. This translates into CASSTLAAVDYEQYF. The rearrangement joins TRBV27 to TRBJ2-7; the match to TRBD2 covers 8 bases. CDR3 length: 15 amino acids. Germline V gene lookup returns CDR1 MNHEY and CDR2 SMNVEV (reference sequence). V lost 5 bases to trimming and J lost 3 bases; unmatched junction nucleotides: 9.

The genes are TRBV19 and TRBJ1-1; D may be TRBD1 (6 bases). The length of the CDR3 is 15 residues. Germline-derived CDR1 and CDR2 are LNHDA and SQIVND (reference sequence). Trimming pared 0 bases from V and 1 base from J, leaving 9 bases between. The DNA of the CDR3 is TGTGCCAGTAGTATAGATCGGGGGGCGAACACTGAAGCTTTCTTT. This encodes CASSIDRGANTEAFF.